This TCR beta chain comes out of a study of human T cells and chemical hapten exposure. This clonotype was picked up many times. The target antigen is unknown. General study findings and limits: Relative to controls, expanded TCRs formed significantly more large CDR3 similarity clusters. The number of TCRs over 1 in 1000 frequency stayed unchanged after DPC. Counts of TCRs expanded at PT1 correlated positively with patch test score.

Time point defined: patch test 1, 2 weeks after DPC sensitization. As for treatment: therapeutic diphenylcyclopropenone sensitization with weekly scalp DPC. Researchers extracted total RNA from unfractionated whole blood. Blood collection took place prior to placing each patch test. Using its own MiXCR run on the RACE reads, TCRdb lists one record per CDR3 protein. The table has approximately 43,000 distinct CDR3 sequences, over 3.5% seen once. This clonotype was obtained from a man in his fifties with alopecia areata. Some clones in this sample may be carry-over from other donors' samples. The sample was whole blood, taken in connection with sensitization to the hapten diphenylcyclopropenone (DPC).

CDR3 coding DNA: TGTGCCAGCCCCCGACAGGGAGGCGTTGGCTACACCTTC. Translation: CASPRQGGVGYTF. The chain employs TRBV7-9 and TRBJ1-2; 7 bases are a match to TRBD1. With 8 bases clipped from V and 7 bases from J, the junction kept 10 bases outside the gene matches. Germline V gives CDR1 SEHNR, CDR2 FQNEAQ (reference sequence). This CDR3 region has 13 residues.